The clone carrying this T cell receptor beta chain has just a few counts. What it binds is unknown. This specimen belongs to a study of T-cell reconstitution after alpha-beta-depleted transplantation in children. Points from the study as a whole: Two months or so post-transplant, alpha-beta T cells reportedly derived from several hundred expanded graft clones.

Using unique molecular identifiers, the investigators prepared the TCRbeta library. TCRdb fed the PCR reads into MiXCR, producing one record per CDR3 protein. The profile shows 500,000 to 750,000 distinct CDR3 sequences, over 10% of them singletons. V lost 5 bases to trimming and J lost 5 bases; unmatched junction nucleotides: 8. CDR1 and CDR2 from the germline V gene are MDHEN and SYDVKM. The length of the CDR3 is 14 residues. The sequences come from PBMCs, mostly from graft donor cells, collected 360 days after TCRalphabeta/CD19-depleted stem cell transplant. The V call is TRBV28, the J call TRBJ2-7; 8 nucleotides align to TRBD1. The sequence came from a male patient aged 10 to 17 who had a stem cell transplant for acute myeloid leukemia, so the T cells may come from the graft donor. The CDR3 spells CASSLRTGLHEQYF. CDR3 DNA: TGTGCCAGCAGTCTTCGGACAGGGCTTCACGAGCAGTACTTC.